These 24 T cell receptor beta chains were sequenced from one sample in a study of T-cell reconstitution after alpha-beta-depleted transplantation in children. Unique molecular identifiers were used in preparing the TCRbeta library. From the PCR reads, TCRdb called clonotypes with MiXCR, one entry per CDR3 protein. The sample records some 200,000 distinct CDR3 sequences, around 6.8% being singletons. The source was PBMCs from the stem cell graft donor, collected from the stem cell graft. These receptors all come from a human donor who donated a stem cell graft to a child with Wiskott-Aldrich syndrome.

In its sample, this clonotype was seen many times. V and J are TRBV27 and TRBJ2-7; D may be TRBD1 (5 bases). The CDR3 covers 15 residues. The ends were cut back, 6 bases at V and 0 bases at J, with 15 bases in the middle. Germline CDR1 and CDR2: MNHEY and SMNVEV (reference sequence). The CDR3 coding sequence is TGTGCCAGCAGAGCGCTCCAGGGAAGCTCCTACGAGCAGTACTTC. Translating it yields CASRALQGSSYEQYF.

This clonotype was detected ten times or more. The J gene is TRBJ1-5, the V gene TRBV5-1; D uncertain. In germline, CDR1 is SGHRS, CDR2 YFSETQ. The CDR3 consists of 18 residues. V gave up 3 bases and J gave up 0 bases, with 19 bases separating them. This chain's CDR3 is CASSSPDSVGHSNQPQHF. The CDR3 DNA is TGCGCCAGCAGCTCCCCCGACTCCGTGGGCCATAGCAATCAGCCCCAGCATTTT.

As regards this clonotype: This could be a read error, since a much larger clone is one nucleotide away. The rearrangement joins TRBV20-1 to TRBJ2-3; possible D gene TRBD1, 6 bases. Per germline, CDR1 DFQATT and CDR2 SNEGSKA (reference sequence). The CDR3 spans 14 residues. The CDR3 region has the DNA TGCAGTGCTGTCAGGGGTTGGGGCACAGATAGGCAGTATTTT. It codes for CSAVRGWGTDRQYF.

The sample holds many counts of this clonotype. The rearrangement joins TRBV2 to TRBJ2-7; TRBD2 agrees at 7 bases. The CDR3 covers 12 residues. Looked up from germline, CDR1 is SNHLY and CDR2 is FYNNEI. After removal of 4 bases from V and 6 bases from J, the junction contained 3 bases not matched to a gene. In DNA form, the CDR3 reads TGTGCCAGCAGTGGACTAGCAGGCGAGCAGTACTTC. Translation gives CASSGLAGEQYF.

The sample holds many counts of this clonotype. V gene TRBV10-3 combines with J gene TRBJ2-7; D unresolved. The V end lost 7 bases, the J end lost 0 bases, and 10 bases lay between the germline ends. Germline V CDR1 and CDR2: ENHRY, SYGVKD. The CDR3 runs to 13 residues. The CDR3 DNA sequence: TGTGCCATCACTTATGTGGGCTCCTACGAGCAGTACTTC. Translated: CAITYVGSYEQYF.

There are many counts of this clonotype. This chain connects TRBV20-1 to TRBJ2-1; D gene unclear. Trimming took 0 bases from V and 9 from J, leaving 6 bases between them. Germline V gives CDR1 DFQATT, CDR2 SNEGSKA (reference sequence). The length of the CDR3 is 11 residues. The CDR3, as DNA: TGCAGTGCTAGAGAGCCAGCTGAGCAGTTCTTC. Translation gives CSAREPAEQFF.

The V gene is TRBV18, the J gene TRBJ1-1, with D possibly TRBD1 on 5 matching bases. Looked up from germline, CDR1 is KGHSH and CDR2 is LQKENI. CDR3 size: 16 residues. V lost 3 bases to trimming and J lost 4 bases, with 18 bases between them. The chain's CDR3 is CASSPSGPPSRTEAFF. The CDR3 DNA reads as TGTGCCAGCTCACCGTCAGGGCCCCCGAGTCGCACTGAAGCTTTCTTT.

In this sample, this clonotype turned up many times. The chain carries TRBV29-1 and TRBJ2-7, with TRBD1 identical over 8 bases. Germline values: CDR1 SQVTM, CDR2 ANQGSEA. The CDR3 consists of 21 residues. The trim removed 5 bases at V and 2 bases at J, leaving 29 bases unmatched. The CDR3 DNA reads TGCAGCGTTATTGGGCGGTTATACGATCAAAGACAGACAGGGGCCCCCTACGAGCAGTACTTC. This sequence encodes CSVIGRLYDQRQTGAPYEQYF.

The chain combines TRBV7-9 with TRBJ2-3; D remains ambiguous. V shed 0 bases and J shed 0 bases, with 13 bases lying between them. CDR3 length: 17 residues. Germline assignment: CDR1 SEHNR and CDR2 FQNEAQ (reference sequence). The CDR3 here is CASSLALPQSSTDTQYF. Here the CDR3 DNA reads TGTGCCAGCAGCTTAGCGCTCCCGCAGTCTAGCACAGATACGCAGTATTTT.

This clonotype was observed many times. The rearrangement joins TRBV10-2 to TRBJ1-2; TRBD1 matches 10 bases. Germline lookup yields CDR1 WSHSY and CDR2 SAAADI. This CDR3 contains 17 residues. The V segment lost 6 bases and the J segment 0 bases; nucleotides outside the gene matches: 10. The CDR3 reads CASRPGQGSSSNYGYTF. CDR3 nucleotides: TGCGCCAGCAGACCGGGACAGGGGTCGTCCTCTAACTATGGCTACACCTTC.

This clonotype showed up many times. This rearrangement joins TRBV20-1 to TRBJ2-3; D is ambiguous. The germline gives CDR1 DFQATT, CDR2 SNEGSKA (reference sequence). V was clipped by 6 bases and J by 0 bases, with 10 bases between them. There are 13 residues in the CDR3. CDR3 nucleotide sequence: TGCAGTGCCACACCGGACAGCACAGATACGCAGTATTTT. This gives the protein CSATPDSTDTQYF.

V and J are TRBV19 and TRBJ1-5; 7 bases are a match to TRBD1. Germline assignment: CDR1 LNHDA and CDR2 SQIVND (reference sequence). V shed 6 bases and J 0 bases; nucleotides not matched to a gene: 8. The CDR3 has 16 residues. CDR3 in DNA: TGTGCCAGTAGCAGGACAGGCGTATATAGCAATCAGCCCCAGCATTTT. Translated: CASSRTGVYSNQPQHF.

This clonotype came up many times. The chain employs TRBV5-1 and TRBJ2-1; D might be TRBD1 (5 bases). Trimming left V 0 bases short and J 8 bases short, with 9 bases between. Germline CDR1 and CDR2: SGHRS and YFSETQ. The CDR3 is made up of 13 amino acids. CDR3 DNA sequence: TGCGCCAGCAGCTTGGGCAGGGCATATGAGCAGTTCTTC. Amino acid sequence: CASSLGRAYEQFF.

This clonotype has only a few counts. The chain is built from TRBV19 and TRBJ2-6; TRBD1 matches at 8 bases. J lost 0 bases, V lost 6 bases, and 7 bases had no gene match. This CDR3 has 17 amino acids. The germline V gene has CDR1 LNHDA and CDR2 SQIVND (reference sequence). The CDR3 reads CASRNPGGDSGANVLTF. For the CDR3, the DNA is TGTGCCAGTAGGAACCCAGGGGGCGACTCTGGGGCCAACGTCCTGACTTTC.

This clonotype was detected many times. The chain links TRBV3-1 to TRBJ2-7, with D possibly being TRBD1 (9 bases). V was pared by 0 bases and J by 4 bases, with 19 bases between. From germline, CDR1 is LGHDT and CDR2 YNNKEL (reference sequence). The CDR3 is 17 amino acids. CDR3 bases: TGTGCCAGCAGCCAAGATACGGGAGGGACAGGGCAGTACGAGCAGTACTTC. Its protein product is CASSQDTGGTGQYEQYF.

Concerning this clonotype: This could be a read error, since a much larger clone is one nucleotide away. The chain employs TRBV24-1 and TRBJ2-1; D gene unclear. V was pared by 11 bases and J by 8 bases, with 12 bases between. The length of the CDR3 is 11 residues. The V gene's germline CDR1 is KGHDR and CDR2 SFDVKD. The CDR3 DNA sequence: TGTGCCATCAGCTTATTCCATGAGCAGTTCTTC. This codes for CAISLFHEQFF.

This clonotype was seen ten or more times. The chain combines TRBV20-1 with TRBJ2-1; no firm D call. The length of the CDR3 is 15 residues. The germline gives CDR1 DFQATT, CDR2 SNEGSKA (reference sequence). The ends were cut back, 0 bases at V and 2 bases at J, with 11 bases in the middle. The CDR3 loop reads CSARDRSQAYNEQFF. The CDR3 DNA reads TGCAGTGCTAGAGATCGGAGTCAGGCCTACAATGAGCAGTTCTTC.

The chain links TRBV29-1 to TRBJ2-7, with no clear D. The CDR3 has 12 residues. CDR1 is SQVTM, CDR2 ANQGSEA, per germline. V dropped 5 bases and J dropped 2 bases, with 10 bases sitting between them. In DNA, the CDR3 is TGCAGCGTTACCAGTGCGACCTACGAGCAGTACTTC. Translated: CSVTSATYEQYF.

This clonotype has at least ten counts. The V call is TRBV12-3 or TRBV12-4, the J call TRBJ2-3; 8 nucleotides line up with TRBD2. Unmatched junction bases numbered 8, after V lost 5 bases and J lost 4 bases. The CDR3 consists of 15 residues. CDR3: CASSISGIAADTQYF. The CDR3 DNA reads TGTGCCAGCAGTATTAGCGGGATAGCGGCAGATACGCAGTATTTT.

At least ten counts were recorded for this clonotype. The chain is built from TRBV7-2 and TRBJ1-4; TRBD1 might be the D (5 bases). Germline-derived CDR1 and CDR2 are SGHTA and FQGNSA. The CDR3 is made up of 14 amino acids. Trimming took off 0 bases at V and 8 bases at J, with 10 bases between the two ends. The CDR3 nucleotides read TGTGCCAGCAGCTTAGCAGGGGCGGGCGAAAAACTGTTTTTT. Translating it yields CASSLAGAGEKLFF.

This clonotype was counted only a few times. The chain links TRBV30 to TRBJ1-1; D is possibly TRBD1 (6 bases). This CDR3 region has 13 residues. The germline V and J ends were trimmed by 2 bases and 5 bases, with 12 bases remaining between them. The germline gives CDR1 GTSNPN, CDR2 SVGIG (reference sequence). CDR3 coding DNA: TGTGCCTGGAGTATAACAGGGATTACTGAAGCTTTCTTT. Residues: CAWSITGITEAFF.

Many counts were recorded for this clonotype. The rearrangement links TRBV6-5 to TRBJ1-3; D not certain. Germline V CDR1 and CDR2: MNHEY, SVGAGI. The CDR3 is 14 residues long. V was shortened by 6 bases and J by 0 bases, with 9 bases between the two germline ends. CDR3 loop: CASRKVFSGNTIYF. In DNA form, the CDR3 reads TGTGCCAGCAGAAAGGTTTTCTCTGGAAACACCATATATTTT.

In this sample, this clonotype turned up many times. The J gene is TRBJ2-7, the V gene TRBV12-3 or TRBV12-4, with D uncertain. The CDR3 is made up of 14 amino acids. The ends were cut back, 1 base at V and 3 bases at J, with 10 bases in the middle. For the CDR3, the DNA is TGTGCCAGCAGTTTAGGTATTGAAGTCTACGAGCAGTACTTC. Protein: CASSLGIEVYEQYF.

At least ten counts were recorded for this clonotype. The chain links TRBV9 to TRBJ2-1, with D perhaps matching TRBD1 (6 bases). The germline V and J ends were trimmed by 5 bases and 2 bases, with 11 bases remaining between them. The germline CDR1 and CDR2 sequences are SGDLS and YYNGEE. The CDR3 spans 14 residues. The DNA for the CDR3 is TGTGCCAGCAGTACGAGGGACACCTACAATGAGCAGTTCTTC. This codes for CASSTRDTYNEQFF.